This is a list of T cell receptor beta chains from one sample in a study of cytomegalovirus exposure and HLA in healthy donors. Some clones are missing from TCRdb's copy, which holds only in-frame ones; the method was immunoSEQ multiplex PCR. The repertoire holds roughly 220,000 clones, with 70% to 80% as singletons. Sequences were obtained from PBMCs. The receptors here all came from a woman aged 30 to 39 in good health and CMV-seronegative. CDR3s leave out the opening cysteine and the closing phenylalanine or tryptophan. Each record gives: CDR3 length, V gene, clone size, J gene, CDR3 protein. The listing skips clone size in some rows; elsewhere it reads once, few, many or a size class.

9	TRBV18	NA	TRBJ2-5	ASSLQETQY
11	TRBV6-6	NA	TRBJ2-1	ASRGQGYNEQF
14	TRBV6-1	NA	TRBJ1-1	ASSEGLDRGNTEAF
15	TRBV10-3	NA	TRBJ2-7	AISETPTGGASYEQY
12	TRBV29-1	NA	TRBJ2-2	SVDQREVPGELF
15	TRBV2	NA	TRBJ2-6	ASSGPGLDSGANVLT
11	TRBV14	once	TRBJ1-1	ASSRFKGTEAF
15	TRBV21-1	NA	TRBJ1-1	ASSYSGAGVGNTEAF
9	TRBV30	NA	TRBJ2-1	AWSGLAEQF
12	TRBV7-9	NA	TRBJ1-4	ASSLVEGAEKLF
12	TRBV19	NA	TRBJ2-7	ASSVVGEISEQY
11	TRBV27	NA	TRBJ1-2	ASSPYRGAGYT
14	TRBV6-5	NA	TRBJ2-1	ASSYAPDPSYNEQF
12	TRBV27	NA	TRBJ1-4	ASSPKATNEKLF
11	TRBV30	few	TRBJ2-1	AWGSFPYNEQF
14	TRBV10-1	NA	TRBJ2-3	ASSSGTSGTRDTQY
13	TRBV7-9	once	TRBJ2-7	SSSPGQGKIYEQY
13	TRBV10-2	NA	TRBJ2-1	ASNEAGGRTDEQF
13	TRBV6-6	NA	TRBJ1-2	ASSPGQGPNYGYT
13	TRBV6-1	NA	TRBJ1-6	ASSEATGMNSPLH
12	TRBV19	few	TRBJ1-1	ASSIRGQNTEAF
12	TRBV5-1	NA	TRBJ1-1	ASSLEQGWTEAF
12	TRBV7-9	NA	TRBJ2-5	ASSPGTARETQY